The source of this T cell receptor (beta chain) is a study of blood T cells in healthy people across ages. The CDR3 has 15 residues. With each sample, at least 6 micrograms of total RNA were extracted. A J-beta primer mix and a sample-barcoded 5' primer were used in a second PCR of roughly 7 to 12 cycles. The template-switch adaptor, which had 12 random nucleotides, put a tag on each cDNA molecule. TCRdb re-called the 5' RACE reads through MiXCR, storing one row per CDR3 protein. The sample has over a million distinct CDR3 sequences; about 25% are singletons. These same records also appear under a second study, on T cells of mothers and their children.

The V call is TRBV21-1, the J call TRBJ2-4; the table assigns TRBD1, which was not confirmed against the DNA. TRBV21-1 is reported as a pseudogene. Sequencing was done on a sample of blood. The sequence derives from a girl aged 2 to 10 in good health. The CDR3 DNA sequence: TGTGCCAGCAGCAGGGCGAGACTAGCCAAAAACATTCAGTACTTC. As protein: CASSRARLAKNIQYF.